Detailed here is one TCR beta chain. Its specificity is not known. The V end lost 7 bases, the J end lost 2 bases, and 11 bases lay between the germline ends. Germline V CDR1 and CDR2: MDHEN, SYDVKM. This CDR3 region has 13 residues. The investigators sampled blood at baseline, at cycle 4 day 1, and at cycle 7 day 1. This specimen belongs to a study of OX40 agonist ivuxolimab in advanced cancers. Study-wide points: Clonal expansion from baseline to week 6 occurred in both CD4+ and CD8+ T cells.

Assay used: immunoSEQ multiplex PCR; TCRdb lists only in-frame clones, some missing. In the table there are about 69,000 clones, over 60% of which are singletons. The sample here was CD4+ or CD8+ T cells sorted from blood, taken in a trial of the OX40 agonist ivuxolimab. This TCR was sampled from an adult with an advanced solid tumor such as melanoma, head and neck, liver or kidney cancer. V is TRBV28 and J is TRBJ1-2; D call uncertain. CDR3 nucleotides: TGTGCCAGCACCCCCAACCCCAACTATGGCTACACCTTC. The encoded protein is CASTPNPNYGYTF.